A selection of T cell receptor beta chains follows, all from one sample in a study of response to subunit inactivated influenza vaccine. TCRdb recomputed calls from the RT-PCR reads with MiXCR, one row per CDR3 protein. Of hundreds of thousands of distinct CDR3 sequences in the sample, around 25% were seen once. Sample: CD4+ T cells sorted from PBMCs, taken about 5 days after vaccination. Receptors were obtained from a man in his fifties who received an inactivated influenza vaccine. Both conserved end residues are part of each CDR3. D genes are given only for firm matches. Clone size is shown for a subset of rows, as once, few, many or a class of expanded clone.

d_call,v_call,j_call,cdr3_length,clone_size,cdr3_aa,cdr3_nt
-,TRBV28,TRBJ2-4,14,-,CASTSWAGGGIQYF,TGTGCCAGCACCTCTTGGGCAGGGGGAGGCATTCAGTACTTC
-,TRBV12-3/TRBV12-4,TRBJ2-1,13,-,CASSSFRDNEQFF,TGTGCCAGCAGCTCCTTCAGGGACAATGAGCAGTTCTTC
-,TRBV28,TRBJ1-2,11,-,CASSFTYGYTF,TGTGCCAGCAGTTTCACCTATGGCTACACCTTC
-,TRBV10-1,TRBJ2-7,14,-,CASSESVGSYEQYF,TGCGCCAGCAGTGAGTCGGTGGGGAGCTACGAGCAGTACTTC
-,TRBV7-2,TRBJ2-1,17,-,CASSSPFGGGRNNEQFF,TGTGCCAGCAGCTCTCCGTTTGGGGGCGGGAGAAACAATGAGCAGTTCTTC
-,TRBV20-1,TRBJ2-5,15,few,CSASPSTGLQETQYF,TGCAGTGCTAGCCCCTCGACAGGACTGCAAGAGACCCAGTACTTC
TRBD2,TRBV24-1,TRBJ2-1,17,few,CATSDWLAGAGSNEQFF,TGTGCCACCAGTGACTGGCTAGCGGGAGCGGGGTCGAATGAGCAGTTCTTC
-,TRBV6-2/TRBV6-3,TRBJ2-3,16,-,CASRTQGISSTDTQYF,TGTGCCAGCAGGACACAGGGAATTTCTAGCACAGATACGCAGTATTTT
-,TRBV7-9,TRBJ1-1,13,-,CASSFDGYTEAFF,TGTGCCAGCAGCTTCGACGGTTACACTGAAGCTTTCTTT
-,TRBV5-5,TRBJ1-4,14,few,CASSYGTLREKLFF,TGTGCCAGCAGCTACGGGACATTACGAGAAAAACTGTTTTTT
TRBD2,TRBV5-4,TRBJ2-1,15,few,CASSPPTSGGHEQFF,TGTGCCAGCAGCCCCCCAACTAGCGGGGGACATGAGCAGTTCTTC
TRBD1,TRBV6-2/TRBV6-3,TRBJ1-4,14,few,CASSDGTGSEKLFF,TGTGCCAGCAGTGACGGGACAGGGAGTGAAAAACTGTTTTTT
TRBD1,TRBV5-1,TRBJ2-7,14,-,CASSSQGQTYEQYF,TGCGCCAGCAGTTCCCAGGGACAGACCTACGAGCAGTACTTC
TRBD2,TRBV20-1,TRBJ2-1,13,once,CSASTSENNEQFF,TGCAGTGCTAGTACTAGCGAGAACAATGAGCAGTTCTTC
-,TRBV5-4,TRBJ1-6,14,-,CASSLMGAHSPLHF,TGTGCCAGCAGCTTGATGGGGGCTCATTCACCCCTCCACTTT
-,TRBV20-1,TRBJ2-7,12,-,CSARVQAYEQYF,TGCAGTGCTAGAGTACAGGCCTACGAGCAGTACTTC
TRBD2,TRBV12-3/TRBV12-4,TRBJ2-3,17,-,CASRPKGAGAPTDTQYF,TGTGCCAGCAGGCCGAAGGGAGCGGGGGCCCCCACAGATACGCAGTATTTT
TRBD1,TRBV6-5,TRBJ1-4,16,few,CASSYPRQGSFEKLFF,TGTGCCAGCAGTTACCCCCGACAGGGTTCCTTTGAAAAACTGTTTTTT
-,TRBV20-1,TRBJ2-7,12,many,CSASRAPYEQYF,TGCAGTGCTTCCCGGGCCCCTTACGAGCAGTACTTC
TRBD2,TRBV7-9,TRBJ2-2,16,-,CASSLGISGSTGELFF,TGTGCCAGCAGCTTAGGGATCAGCGGGAGTACCGGGGAGCTGTTTTTT
-,TRBV5-5,TRBJ2-3,14,few,CASSFDIATDTQYF,TGTGCCAGCAGCTTTGACATCGCCACAGATACGCAGTATTTT
TRBD1,TRBV12-3/TRBV12-4,TRBJ2-7,13,-,CASLRTGRYEQYF,TGTGCCAGTCTCCGGACAGGGAGGTACGAGCAGTACTTC
-,TRBV12-3/TRBV12-4,TRBJ1-5,16,few,CASTLPGAGSNQPQHF,TGTGCCAGCACTCTCCCCGGGGCAGGGAGCAATCAGCCCCAGCATTTT
TRBD1,TRBV7-3,TRBJ2-2,14,-,CASSQGQSTGELFF,TGTGCCAGCAGCCAGGGACAGAGCACCGGGGAGCTGTTTTTT
TRBD2,TRBV10-3,TRBJ2-7,13,-,CATKRGGAYEQYF,TGTGCCACGAAGCGGGGGGGGGCCTACGAGCAGTACTTC
-,TRBV4-3,TRBJ2-1,16,few,CASSQLALDFYNEQFF,TGCGCCAGCAGCCAATTAGCACTAGACTTCTACAATGAGCAGTTCTTC
-,TRBV5-1,TRBJ1-1,15,-,CASSLGQLGRTEAFF,TGCGCCAGCAGCTTGGGACAGCTCGGACGCACTGAAGCTTTCTTT
-,TRBV5-6,TRBJ2-3,17,-,CASSGRVGIEGTDTQYF,TGTGCCAGCAGCGGCCGCGTGGGAATAGAGGGCACAGATACGCAGTATTTT
-,TRBV5-1,TRBJ1-1,14,few,CASSPSRQGGEAFF,TGCGCCAGCAGCCCAAGCAGGCAGGGAGGAGAAGCTTTCTTT
TRBD2,TRBV5-1,TRBJ2-3,16,many,CASSVSGGATTDTQYF,TGCGCCAGCAGCGTCAGCGGGGGGGCGACGACAGATACGCAGTATTTT
TRBD1,TRBV15,TRBJ2-2,14,-,CATSTRTGGGELFF,TGTGCCACCAGCACCCGGACAGGGGGGGGGGAGCTGTTTTTT
-,TRBV6-2/TRBV6-3,TRBJ2-2,14,few,CASLRDSSTGELFF,TGTGCCAGCCTTCGGGACTCCAGCACCGGGGAGCTGTTTTTT
-,TRBV29-1,TRBJ1-5,12,few,CSVVVGTGPQHF,TGCAGCGTTGTCGTGGGAACGGGGCCCCAGCATTTT
-,TRBV12-3/TRBV12-4,TRBJ2-7,14,-,CASGLSGSSYEQYF,TGTGCCAGCGGACTTAGCGGTAGCTCCTACGAGCAGTACTTC
TRBD1,TRBV28,TRBJ1-2,14,-,CASSRTGTDYGYTF,TGTGCCAGCAGTCGTACCGGGACAGACTATGGCTACACCTTC
-,TRBV12-3/TRBV12-4,TRBJ1-1,14,-,CASSLTQVNTEAFF,TGTGCCAGCAGTTTAACACAGGTGAACACTGAAGCTTTCTTT
TRBD2,TRBV5-1,TRBJ2-1,18,few,CASSSYDRTSGIYNEQFF,TGCGCCAGCAGCTCCTACGATAGGACTAGCGGTATCTACAATGAGCAGTTCTTC
TRBD2,TRBV5-1,TRBJ2-2,13,few,CASSSGGTGELFF,TGCGCCAGCAGTTCGGGGGGCACCGGGGAGCTGTTTTTT
-,TRBV12-3/TRBV12-4,TRBJ2-7,14,few,CASSLSSQHYEQYF,TGTGCCAGCAGTTTAAGTAGCCAGCACTACGAGCAGTACTTC
-,TRBV18,TRBJ2-1,15,-,CASSPLAGSANEQFF,TGTGCCAGCTCACCTCTAGCAGGGTCGGCCAATGAGCAGTTCTTC
-,TRBV6-1,TRBJ1-2,15,few,CASYGTVERSYGYTF,TGTGCCAGCTACGGCACGGTCGAGCGTTCCTATGGCTACACCTTC
-,TRBV15,TRBJ1-4,15,-,CATSRDQATNEKLFF,TGTGCCACCAGCAGAGACCAAGCAACTAATGAAAAACTGTTTTTT